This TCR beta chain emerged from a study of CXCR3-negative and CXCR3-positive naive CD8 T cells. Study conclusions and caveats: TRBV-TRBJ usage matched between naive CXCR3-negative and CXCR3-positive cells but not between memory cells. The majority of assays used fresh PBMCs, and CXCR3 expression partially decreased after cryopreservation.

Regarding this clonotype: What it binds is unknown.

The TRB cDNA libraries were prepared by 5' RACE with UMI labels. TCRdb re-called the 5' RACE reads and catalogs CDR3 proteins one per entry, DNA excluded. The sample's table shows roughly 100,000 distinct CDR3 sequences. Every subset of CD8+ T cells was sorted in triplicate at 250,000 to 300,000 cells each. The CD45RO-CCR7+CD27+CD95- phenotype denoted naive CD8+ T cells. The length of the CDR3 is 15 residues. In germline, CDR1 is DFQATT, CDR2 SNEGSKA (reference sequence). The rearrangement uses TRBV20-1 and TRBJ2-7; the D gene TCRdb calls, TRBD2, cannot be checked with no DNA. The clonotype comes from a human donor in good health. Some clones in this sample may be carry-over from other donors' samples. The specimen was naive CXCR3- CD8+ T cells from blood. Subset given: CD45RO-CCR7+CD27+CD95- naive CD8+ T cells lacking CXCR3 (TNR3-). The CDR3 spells CSARDLASGSDEQYF.